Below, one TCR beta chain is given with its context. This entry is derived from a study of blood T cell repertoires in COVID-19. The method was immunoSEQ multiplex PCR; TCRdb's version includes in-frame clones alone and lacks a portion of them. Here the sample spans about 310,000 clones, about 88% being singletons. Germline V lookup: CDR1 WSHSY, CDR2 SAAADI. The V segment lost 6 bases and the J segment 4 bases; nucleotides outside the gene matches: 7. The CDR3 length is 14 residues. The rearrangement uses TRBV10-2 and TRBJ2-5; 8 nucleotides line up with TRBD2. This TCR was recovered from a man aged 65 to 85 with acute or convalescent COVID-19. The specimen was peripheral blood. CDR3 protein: CASRDAGTRETQYF. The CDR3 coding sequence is TGCGCCAGCAGGGACGCCGGGACTAGAGAGACCCAGTACTTC.